This TCR beta chain was documented in a study of shared clonotypes between healthy human individuals (dated by TCRdb to about 2020). Background for the entire study: The cohort comprised a couple of women and three men aged 18 to 49 years. The study deeply sequenced blood TCR repertoires of five healthy adults to estimate repertoire size and the extent of clonotype sharing between individuals. Different laboratories and diverse techniques were used to prepare libraries and sequence TCR repertoires, to increase sequencing depth and limit assay-specific biases. Leukapheresis yielded between about 0.85 and 10 billion PBMCs per donor. For each donor, three plates each were used for CD4 naive and CD4 memory, two plates were used for CD8 naive, and one plate was used for CD8 memory.

CD8 naive samples were obtained by positive selection for CCR7 among CD45RO-negative cells, yielding a CD45RA+CCR7+ population from which TemRA cells were excluded. The donors were healthy, HIV-negative adults with no recently reported acute infections or vaccinations. Only Caucasian adults living in Nashville, Tennessee, USA were represented among the donors. After blood collection by leukapheresis, PBMCs were isolated using Ficoll-Histopaque density gradient centrifugation and then cryopreserved in the vapor phase of liquid nitrogen. Analytical flow cytometry was used to check the purity and quantity of every magnetically sorted T cell population. From each sorted fraction, genomic DNA was isolated and quantified by UV absorbance on a Nanodrop 2000c. Germline trimming amounts to 3 bases on V and 2 bases on J, with 6 as the count of junction bases outside the gene matches. The CDR3 starts with the cysteine, ends with the phenylalanine, and has 16 residues. CDR3 DNA only is kept here, 48 bases in frame from base 1. The germline V gene sets CDR1 to SGDLS and CDR2 to YYNGEE.

Using the deep immunoSEQ assay, multiplex PCR amplified TCR CDR3 regions from genomic DNA. Genomic DNA extracted from each cell subset was distributed evenly over all wells of several immunoSEQ 96-well plates, and each plate served as one replicate. For sorted subsets, each replicate PCR was loaded with 200 ng genomic DNA, equivalent to 30,000 or so T cell genomes. Purified libraries were measured with a Qubit 3.0 fluorometer, size-checked on a Bioanalyzer 2100, and measured again with the KAPA Library Quantification kit. Each immunoSEQ 96-well plate was sequenced on its own single-read 150-cycle Illumina NextSeq 550 flow cell. On the authors' methods: Because the immunoSEQ output included only junctional sequences and no quality scores, the filtering could not be the same as the filtering used for full-length reads. To assign V/J genes and CDR3, sequences were annotated against IMGT germline references using PyIR, a Python wrapper for IgBLAST v1.9. Reads were removed for weak V/J assignments (E-value above 1e-6), missing CDR3, stop codons, out-of-frame junctions, or ambiguous translated residues. V3J clonotypes were defined as sequences sharing an identical inferred V gene, J gene, and CDR3 amino acid sequence. To compute the percentage overlap between repertoires, the number of shared unique clonotypes was divided by the size of the smaller repertoire. RTK rarefaction, the Chao1 estimator, and Recon v2.1 estimates of unobserved clonotypes were used to assess repertoire richness. For all TCRbeta clonotypes obtained by the gDNA method from a few donors, generation probabilities were computed with OLGA. Not all clones reach the TCRdb copy of this immuneACCESS table, which keeps in-frame sequences only. Checked studies attribute under half of the gap to unresolved V genes and leave the rest unexplained. V, J and clone size reflect that table, while D and trimming were determined from the DNA. Across this sample there are 2 million to 2.5 million clones, with roughly 91% seen only once. The top ten hold roughly 1.8% of the sample.

The study at large found these results: Estimated clonotype richness was generally larger for naive than for memory subsets. When a few donors were compared, the shared fraction of clonotypes was around 5% for naive CD4, 3.5% to 4% for naive CD8, 2.3% for memory CD4, and roughly 0.43% for memory CD8. Compared with non-shared clonotypes, the clonotypes found in all four sorted-subset donors had higher generation probabilities. Sampling was restricted to blood, and TCR repertoires in tissue are likely to differ from TCR repertoires in blood. Rarefaction of sorted-subset datasets indicated incomplete sequencing despite the large sequencing depth. Based on pairwise subsampling, the degree of clonotype sharing among donors was expected to be affected by sequencing depth. The genetic and exposure-history diversity represented was limited by the small number of donors.

Note on this clone: What antigen it recognizes has not been identified. The record has no base qualities; no much larger clone is one base away.

Source material: naive CD8+ T cells from PBMCs. Read against the paper, the sample's cell subset or site label means: CD45RA+CCR7+. The chain links TRBV9 with TRBJ2-3, and TRBD2 aligns with 10 junction nucleotides. The sequence derives from a young man in good health. Some clones in this sample may be carry-over from other donors' samples. The nucleotides read TGTGCCAGCAGCGGTCAGCGGGAGGGAATCACAGATACGCAGTATTTT. The encoded protein is CASSGQREGITDTQYF.